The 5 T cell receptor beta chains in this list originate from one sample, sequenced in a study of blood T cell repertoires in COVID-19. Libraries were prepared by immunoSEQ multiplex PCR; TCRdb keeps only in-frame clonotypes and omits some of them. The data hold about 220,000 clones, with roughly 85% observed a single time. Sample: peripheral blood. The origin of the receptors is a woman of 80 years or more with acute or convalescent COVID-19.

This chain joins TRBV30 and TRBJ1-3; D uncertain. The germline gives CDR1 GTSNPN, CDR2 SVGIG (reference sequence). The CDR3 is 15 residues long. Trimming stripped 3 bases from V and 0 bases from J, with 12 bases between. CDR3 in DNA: TGTGCCTGGAGACACCTCCAACACTCTGGAAACACCATATATTTT. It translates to CAWRHLQHSGNTIYF.

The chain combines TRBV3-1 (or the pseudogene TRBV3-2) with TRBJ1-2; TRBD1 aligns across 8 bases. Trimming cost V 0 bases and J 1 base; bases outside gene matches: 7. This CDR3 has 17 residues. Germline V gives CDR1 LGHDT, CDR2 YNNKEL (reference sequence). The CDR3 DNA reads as TGTGCCAGCAGCCAAGATGCAAGGACAGGGTTTAACTATGGCTACACCTTC. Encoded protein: CASSQDARTGFNYGYTF.

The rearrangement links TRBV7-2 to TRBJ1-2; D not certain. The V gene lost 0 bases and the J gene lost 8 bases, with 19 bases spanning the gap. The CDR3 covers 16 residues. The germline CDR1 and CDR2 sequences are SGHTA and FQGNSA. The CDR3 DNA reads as TGTGCCAGCAGCTTAGCGGGAGCGGGCCGAGGGAAGGGCTACACCTTC. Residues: CASSLAGAGRGKGYTF.

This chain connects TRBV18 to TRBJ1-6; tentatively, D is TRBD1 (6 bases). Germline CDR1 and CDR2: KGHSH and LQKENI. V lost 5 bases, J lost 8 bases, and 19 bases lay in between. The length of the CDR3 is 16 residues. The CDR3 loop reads CASSTMPGRGDSPLHF. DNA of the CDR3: TGTGCCAGCTCAACTATGCCGGGGAGGGGGGATTCACCCCTCCACTTT.

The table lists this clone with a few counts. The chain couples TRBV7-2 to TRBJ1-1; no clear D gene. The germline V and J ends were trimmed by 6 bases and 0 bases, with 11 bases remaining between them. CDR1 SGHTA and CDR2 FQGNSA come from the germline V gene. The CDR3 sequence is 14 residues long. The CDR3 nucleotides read TGTGCCAGCAGGGCAGGCGGGGTGAACACTGAAGCTTTCTTT. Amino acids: CASRAGGVNTEAFF.